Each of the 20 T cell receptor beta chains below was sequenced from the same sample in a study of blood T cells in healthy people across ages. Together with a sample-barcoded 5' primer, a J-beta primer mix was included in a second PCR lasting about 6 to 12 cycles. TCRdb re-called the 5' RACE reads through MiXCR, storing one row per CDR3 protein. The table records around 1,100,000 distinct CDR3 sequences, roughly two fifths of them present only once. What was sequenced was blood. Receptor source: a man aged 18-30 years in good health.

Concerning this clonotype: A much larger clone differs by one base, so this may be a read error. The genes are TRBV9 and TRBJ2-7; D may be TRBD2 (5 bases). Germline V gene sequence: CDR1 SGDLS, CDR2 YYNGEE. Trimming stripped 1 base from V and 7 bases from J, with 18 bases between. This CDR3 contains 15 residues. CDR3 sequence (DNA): TGTGCCAGCAGCGTAAATGACTATTACTACAATGAGCAGTACTTC. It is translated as CASSVNDYYYNEQYF.

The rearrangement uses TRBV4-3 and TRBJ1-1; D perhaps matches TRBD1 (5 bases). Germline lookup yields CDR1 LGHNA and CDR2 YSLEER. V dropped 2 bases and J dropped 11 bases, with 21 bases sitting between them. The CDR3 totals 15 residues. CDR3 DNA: TGCGCCAGCAGCCAATCTCCCCAGGCCTCCCCAGGGGCTTTCTTT. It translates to CASSQSPQASPGAFF.

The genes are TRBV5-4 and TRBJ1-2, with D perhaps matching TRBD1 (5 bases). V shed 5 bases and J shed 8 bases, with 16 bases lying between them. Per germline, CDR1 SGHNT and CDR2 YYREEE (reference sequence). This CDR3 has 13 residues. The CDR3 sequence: CASSQTPGSGYTF. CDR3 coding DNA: TGTGCCAGCAGTCAGACCCCAGGGTCCGGCTACACCTTC.

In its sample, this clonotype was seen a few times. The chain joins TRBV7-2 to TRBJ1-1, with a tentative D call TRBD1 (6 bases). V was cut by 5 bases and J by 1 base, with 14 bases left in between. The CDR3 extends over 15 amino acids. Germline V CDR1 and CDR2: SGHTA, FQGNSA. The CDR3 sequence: CASSQDRITNTEAFF. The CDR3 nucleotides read TGTGCCAGCAGCCAAGACAGGATCACGAACACTGAAGCTTTCTTT.

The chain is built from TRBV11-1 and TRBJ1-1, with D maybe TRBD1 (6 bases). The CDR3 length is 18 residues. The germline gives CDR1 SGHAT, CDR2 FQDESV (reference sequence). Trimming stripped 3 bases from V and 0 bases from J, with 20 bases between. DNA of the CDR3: TGTGCCAGCAGCTTTCTCAGGGGCGGTTGGAGAATGAACACTGAAGCTTTCTTT. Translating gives CASSFLRGGWRMNTEAFF.

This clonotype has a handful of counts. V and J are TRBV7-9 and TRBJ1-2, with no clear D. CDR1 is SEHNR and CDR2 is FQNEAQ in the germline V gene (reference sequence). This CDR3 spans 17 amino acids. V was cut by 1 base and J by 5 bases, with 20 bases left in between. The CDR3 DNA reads TGTGCCAGCAGCTTAGAAATGTTAAGGGCGGAGAAGTATGGCTACACCTTC. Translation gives CASSLEMLRAEKYGYTF.

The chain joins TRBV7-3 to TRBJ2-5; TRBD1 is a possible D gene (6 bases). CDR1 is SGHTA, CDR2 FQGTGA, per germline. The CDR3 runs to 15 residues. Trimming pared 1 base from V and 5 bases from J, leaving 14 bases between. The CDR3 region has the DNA TGTGCCAGCAGCTTAAATGCAGGGGAAGGGGAGACCCAGTACTTC. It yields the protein CASSLNAGEGETQYF.

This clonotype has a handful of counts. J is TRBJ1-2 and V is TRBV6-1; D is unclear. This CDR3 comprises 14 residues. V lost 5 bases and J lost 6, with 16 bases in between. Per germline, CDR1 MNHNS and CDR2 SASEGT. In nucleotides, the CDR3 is TGTGCCAGCAGTTTACGACAATCGGCTGATGGCTACACCTTC. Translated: CASSLRQSADGYTF.

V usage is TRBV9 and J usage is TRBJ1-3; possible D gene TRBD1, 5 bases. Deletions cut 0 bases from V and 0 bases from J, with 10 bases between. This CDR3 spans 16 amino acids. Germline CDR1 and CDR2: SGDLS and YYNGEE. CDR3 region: CASSVGGTVSGNTIYF. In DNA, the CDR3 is TGTGCCAGCAGCGTAGGGGGGACGGTCTCTGGAAACACCATATATTTT.

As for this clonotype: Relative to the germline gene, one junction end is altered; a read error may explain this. This chain's CDR3 is CASMPRGAAPNYGCTF. In DNA, the CDR3 is TGTGCCAGCATGCCCCGAGGGGCAGCCCCTAACTATGGCTGCACCTTC. V gene TRBV28 combines with J gene TRBJ1-2; the D gene is possibly TRBD1 (5 bases). Germline CDR1 reads MDHEN; CDR2 reads SYDVKM. The CDR3 consists of 16 residues.

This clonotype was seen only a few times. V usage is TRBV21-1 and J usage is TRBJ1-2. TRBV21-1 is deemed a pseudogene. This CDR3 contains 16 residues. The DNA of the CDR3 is TGTGCCAGCATCCCCACCTCTCCGAAGGGAAACTATGGCTACACCTTC. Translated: CASIPTSPKGNYGYTF.

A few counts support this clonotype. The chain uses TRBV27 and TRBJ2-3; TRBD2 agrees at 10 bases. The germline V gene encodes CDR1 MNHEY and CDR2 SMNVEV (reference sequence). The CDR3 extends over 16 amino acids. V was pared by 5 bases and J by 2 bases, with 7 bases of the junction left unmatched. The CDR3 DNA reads TGTGCCAGCAGTCAATTAGCGGGGGGACCCACAGATACGCAGTATTTT. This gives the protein CASSQLAGGPTDTQYF.

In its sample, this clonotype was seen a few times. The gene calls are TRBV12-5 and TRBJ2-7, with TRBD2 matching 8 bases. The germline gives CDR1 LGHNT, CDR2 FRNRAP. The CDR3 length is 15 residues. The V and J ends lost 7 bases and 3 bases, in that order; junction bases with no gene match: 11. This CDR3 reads CASAPGASGLYEQYF. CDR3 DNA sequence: TGTGCTAGTGCCCCCGGAGCTAGCGGGCTCTACGAGCAGTACTTC.

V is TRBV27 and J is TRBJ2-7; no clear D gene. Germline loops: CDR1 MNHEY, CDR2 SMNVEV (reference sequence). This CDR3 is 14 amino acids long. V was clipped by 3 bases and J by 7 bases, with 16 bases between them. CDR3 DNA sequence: TGTGCCAGCAGTTTGGGTAGCACCTACAATGAGCAGTACTTC. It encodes CASSLGSTYNEQYF.

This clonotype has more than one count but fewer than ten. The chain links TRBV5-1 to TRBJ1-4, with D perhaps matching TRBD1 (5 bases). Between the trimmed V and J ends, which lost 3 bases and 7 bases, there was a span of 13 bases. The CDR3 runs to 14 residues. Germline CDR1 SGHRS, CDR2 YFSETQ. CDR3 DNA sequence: TGCGCCAGCAGCTCCGGGACCCCTCCTGAAAAACTGTTTTTT. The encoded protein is CASSSGTPPEKLFF. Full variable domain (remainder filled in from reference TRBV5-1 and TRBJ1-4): KAGVTQTPRYLIKTRGQQVTLSCSPISGHRSVSWYQQTPGQGLQFLFEYFSETQRNKGNFPGRFSGRQFSNSRSEMNVSTLELGDSALYLCASSSGTPPEKLFFGSGTQLSVL.

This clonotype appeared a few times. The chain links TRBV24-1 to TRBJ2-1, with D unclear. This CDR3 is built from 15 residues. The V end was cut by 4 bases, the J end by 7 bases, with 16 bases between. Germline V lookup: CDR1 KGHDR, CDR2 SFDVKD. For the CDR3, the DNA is TGTGCCACCAGTGAGCGGCATACCTCCGTGAATGAGCAGTTCTTC. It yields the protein CATSERHTSVNEQFF.

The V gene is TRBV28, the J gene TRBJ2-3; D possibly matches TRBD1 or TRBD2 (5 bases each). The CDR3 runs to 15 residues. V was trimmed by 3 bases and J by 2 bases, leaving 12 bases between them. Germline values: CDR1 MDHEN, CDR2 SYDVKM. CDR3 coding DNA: TGTGCCAGCAGTTTTTCCCAGGGAGTCACAGATACGCAGTATTTT. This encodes CASSFSQGVTDTQYF.

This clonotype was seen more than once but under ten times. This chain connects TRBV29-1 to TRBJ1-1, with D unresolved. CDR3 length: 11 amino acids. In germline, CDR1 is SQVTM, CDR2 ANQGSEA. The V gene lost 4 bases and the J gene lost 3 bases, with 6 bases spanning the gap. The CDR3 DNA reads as TGCAGCGTTGGTCTGCACACTGAAGCTTTCTTT. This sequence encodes CSVGLHTEAFF.

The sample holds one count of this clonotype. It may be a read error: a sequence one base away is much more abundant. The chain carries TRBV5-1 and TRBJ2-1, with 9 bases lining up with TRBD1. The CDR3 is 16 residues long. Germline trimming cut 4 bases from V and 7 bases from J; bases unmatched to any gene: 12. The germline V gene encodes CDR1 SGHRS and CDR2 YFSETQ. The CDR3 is CASSPGETGGYNEQFF. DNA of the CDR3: TGCGCCAGCAGCCCCGGGGAAACAGGGGGCTATAATGAGCAGTTCTTC. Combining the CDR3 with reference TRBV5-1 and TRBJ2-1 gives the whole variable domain KAGVTQTPRYLIKTRGQQVTLSCSPISGHRSVSWYQQTPGQGLQFLFEYFSETQRNKGNFPGRFSGRQFSNSRSEMNVSTLELGDSALYLCASSPGETGGYNEQFFGPGTRLTVL.

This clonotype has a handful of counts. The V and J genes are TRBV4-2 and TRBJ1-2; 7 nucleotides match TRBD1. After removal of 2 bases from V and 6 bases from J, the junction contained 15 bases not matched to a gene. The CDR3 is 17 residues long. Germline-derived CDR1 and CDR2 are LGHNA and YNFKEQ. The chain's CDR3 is CASSQPTGSAATDGYTF. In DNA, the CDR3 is TGTGCCAGCAGCCAACCGACAGGGTCGGCCGCTACGGATGGCTACACCTTC.